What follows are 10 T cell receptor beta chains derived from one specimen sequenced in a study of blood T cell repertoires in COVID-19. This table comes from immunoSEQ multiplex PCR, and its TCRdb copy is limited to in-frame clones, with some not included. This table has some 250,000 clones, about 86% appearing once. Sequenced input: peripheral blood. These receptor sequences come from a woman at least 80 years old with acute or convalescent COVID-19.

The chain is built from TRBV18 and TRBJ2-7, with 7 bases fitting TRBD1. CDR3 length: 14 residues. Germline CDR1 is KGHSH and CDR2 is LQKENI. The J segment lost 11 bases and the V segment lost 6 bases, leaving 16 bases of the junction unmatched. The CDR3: CASSQGQAPMQKYF. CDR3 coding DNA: TGTGCCAGCTCCCAAGGACAGGCGCCGATGCAGAAGTACTTC.

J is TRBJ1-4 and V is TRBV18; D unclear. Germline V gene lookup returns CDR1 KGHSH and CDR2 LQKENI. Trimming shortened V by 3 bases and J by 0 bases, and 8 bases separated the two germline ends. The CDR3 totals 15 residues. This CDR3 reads CASSPAQTTNEKLFF. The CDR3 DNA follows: TGTGCCAGCTCACCTGCACAAACAACTAATGAAAAACTGTTTTTT.

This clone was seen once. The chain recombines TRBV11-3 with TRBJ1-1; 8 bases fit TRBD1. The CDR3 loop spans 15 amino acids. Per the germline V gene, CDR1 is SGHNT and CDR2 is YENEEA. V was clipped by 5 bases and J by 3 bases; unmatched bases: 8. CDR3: CASSRGTGWDTEAFF. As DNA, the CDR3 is TGTGCCAGCAGCCGAGGGACAGGCTGGGACACTGAAGCTTTCTTT. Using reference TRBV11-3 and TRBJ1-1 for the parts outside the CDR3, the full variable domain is EAGVVQSPRYKIIEKKQPVAFWCNPISGHNTLYWYLQNLGQGPELLIRYENEEAVDDSQLPKDRFSAERLKGVDSTLKIQPAELGDSAVYLCASSRGTGWDTEAFFGQGTRLTVV.

The CDR3 sequence: CASRSTGMDEKLFF. CDR3 in DNA: TGTGCCAGCAGATCGACAGGGATGGATGAAAAACTGTTTTTT. The V call is TRBV13, the J call TRBJ1-4; 7 bases align to TRBD1. From germline, CDR1 is PRHDT and CDR2 FYEKMQ (reference sequence). The CDR3 has 14 residues. The ends lost 6 bases at V and 6 bases at J; junction bases unmatched: 7.

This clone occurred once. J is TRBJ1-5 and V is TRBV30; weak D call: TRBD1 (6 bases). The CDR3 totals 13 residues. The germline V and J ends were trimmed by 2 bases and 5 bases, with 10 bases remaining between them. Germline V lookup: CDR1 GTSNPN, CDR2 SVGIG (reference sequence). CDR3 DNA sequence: TGTGCCTGGAGTAGGGGGGGGTATCAGCCCCAGCATTTT. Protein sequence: CAWSRGGYQPQHF.

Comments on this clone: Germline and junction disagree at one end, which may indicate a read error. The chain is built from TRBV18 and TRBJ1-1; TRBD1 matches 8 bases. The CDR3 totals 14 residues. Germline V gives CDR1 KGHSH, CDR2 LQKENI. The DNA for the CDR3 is TGTGCCAGCTTACCACTACAGGGGGGAACTGAAGCTTTCTTT. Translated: CASLPLQGGTEAFF.

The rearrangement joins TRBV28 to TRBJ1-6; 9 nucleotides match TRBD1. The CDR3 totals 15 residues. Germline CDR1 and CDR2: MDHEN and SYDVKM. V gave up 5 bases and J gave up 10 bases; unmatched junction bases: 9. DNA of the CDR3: TGTGCCAGCAGTCCCCGGACAGGGGCAGGGTCACCCCTCCACTTT. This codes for CASSPRTGAGSPLHF.

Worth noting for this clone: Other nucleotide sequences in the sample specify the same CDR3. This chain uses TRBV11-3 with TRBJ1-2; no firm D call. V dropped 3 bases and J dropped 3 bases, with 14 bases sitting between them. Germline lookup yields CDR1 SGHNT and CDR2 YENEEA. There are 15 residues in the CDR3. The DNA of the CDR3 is TGTGCCAGCAGCTTGGTGTGTAGCTACTACTATGGCTACACCTTC. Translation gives CASSLVCSYYYGYTF.

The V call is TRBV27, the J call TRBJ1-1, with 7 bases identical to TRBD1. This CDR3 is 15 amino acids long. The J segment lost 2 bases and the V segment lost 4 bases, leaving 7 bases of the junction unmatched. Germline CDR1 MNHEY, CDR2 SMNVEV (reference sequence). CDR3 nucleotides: TGTGCCAGCAGTTCCTGGACAGGTGGCAACACTGAAGCTTTCTTT. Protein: CASSSWTGGNTEAFF.

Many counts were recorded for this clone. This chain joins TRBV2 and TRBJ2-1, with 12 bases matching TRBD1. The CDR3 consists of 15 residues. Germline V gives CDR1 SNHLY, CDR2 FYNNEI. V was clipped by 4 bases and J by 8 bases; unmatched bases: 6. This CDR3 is CASSGSGQGADEQFF. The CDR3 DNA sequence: TGTGCCAGCAGTGGCTCGGGACAGGGGGCCGATGAGCAGTTCTTC.